A single sample is the source of the 31 T cell receptor beta chains below, sequenced in a study of T cells in Graves' hyperthyroidism and ophthalmopathy. TCR beta CDR3 regions were amplified from RNA. The study used the HTBI primer set for a first-round RT-PCR of the TCR CDR3. TCRdb independently ran MiXCR on the multiplex PCR reads; one entry per CDR3 protein. The sample lists fewer than 450,000 distinct CDR3 sequences; approximately 17% were seen once. The sample was blood. All receptors come from a woman younger than 45 with Graves' hyperthyroidism that later progressed to Graves' ophthalmopathy.

This clonotype was counted a few times. The chain is built from TRBV19 and TRBJ2-6; 8 bases match TRBD1. This CDR3 comprises 18 residues. Germline CDR1 is LNHDA and CDR2 is SQIVND (reference sequence). V was clipped by 6 bases and J by 0 bases; unmatched bases: 10. The CDR3 loop reads CASRRQTGDFSGANVLTF. Here the CDR3 DNA reads TGTGCCAGTAGACGCCAGACAGGGGACTTCTCTGGGGCCAACGTCCTGACTTTC.

This clonotype occurred many times. J is TRBJ2-1 and V is TRBV11-3; D might be TRBD2 (6 bases). CDR1 is SGHNT, CDR2 YENEEA, per germline. V was trimmed by 1 base and J by 2 bases, leaving 12 bases between them. This CDR3 has 16 residues. CDR3 bases: TGTGCCAGCAGCTTAGGAGGGACTCAAACCTACAATGAGCAGTTCTTC. Translating it yields CASSLGGTQTYNEQFF.

The V gene is TRBV2, the J gene TRBJ1-4; D possibly corresponds to TRBD1 (5 bases). Looked up from germline, CDR1 is SNHLY and CDR2 is FYNNEI. The CDR3 covers 13 residues. V was clipped by 8 bases and J by 5 bases, with 12 bases between them. DNA of the CDR3: TGTGCCAGCCTTACAGGTTTCAATGAAAAACTGTTTTTT. Amino acid sequence: CASLTGFNEKLFF.

This clonotype was recorded many times. This chain connects TRBV10-2 to TRBJ1-2; D ambiguous. Trimming left V 2 bases short and J 0 bases short, with 13 bases between. The CDR3 is 16 amino acids. CDR1 is WSHSY, CDR2 SAAADI, per germline. The CDR3: CASSERAVEANYGYTF. DNA of the CDR3: TGCGCCAGCAGTGAGAGGGCAGTCGAAGCTAACTATGGCTACACCTTC.

This clonotype has at least ten counts. This chain connects TRBV20-1 to TRBJ1-1, with 11 bases lining up with TRBD1. The CDR3 extends over 13 amino acids. With V trimmed by 8 bases and J by 5 bases, 7 bases remained unmatched. Looked up from germline, CDR1 is DFQATT and CDR2 is SNEGSKA (reference sequence). The CDR3 DNA reads TGCAGTACCTGGACAGGGGGCGTGACTGAAGCTTTCTTT. Its protein is CSTWTGGVTEAFF.

This clonotype has at least ten counts. The chain uses TRBV29-1 and TRBJ2-1, with 13 bases that match TRBD2. The CDR3 is 15 residues long. Germline loops: CDR1 SQVTM, CDR2 ANQGSEA. The V and J ends lost 4 bases and 2 bases, in that order; junction bases with no gene match: 2. The CDR3 protein is CSVGGTSGTYNEQFF. Here the CDR3 DNA reads TGCAGCGTTGGAGGGACTAGCGGGACCTACAATGAGCAGTTCTTC.

This clonotype was picked up many times. CDR3 nucleotides: TGTGCCAGCAGTTACTCGACAGCAACTGAAGCTTTCTTT. Translation gives CASSYSTATEAFF. The rearrangement uses TRBV6-5 and TRBJ1-1; possible D gene TRBD1, 5 bases. Germline CDR1 reads MNHEY; CDR2 reads SVGAGI. The CDR3 sequence is 13 residues long. V was trimmed by 0 bases and J by 5 bases, leaving 7 bases between them.

This clonotype was detected many times. Here the CDR3 reads CASSPRGLNYGYTF. The CDR3 DNA is TGTGCCAGCAGTCCCAGGGGACTTAACTATGGCTACACCTTC. The chain recombines TRBV28 with TRBJ1-2, with a tentative D call TRBD1 (6 bases). The CDR3 spans 14 residues. Germline CDR1 and CDR2: MDHEN and SYDVKM. The V end was cut by 5 bases, the J end by 1 base, with 11 bases between.

The chain has TRBV3-1 and TRBJ2-2, with 10 bases fitting TRBD2. Germline V gives CDR1 LGHDT, CDR2 YNNKEL (reference sequence). Trimming removed 0 bases from V and 9 bases from J; junction bases left unmatched: 10. The CDR3 length is 17 residues. CDR3 loop: CASSQEVGASGSRELFF. CDR3 sequence (DNA): TGTGCCAGCAGCCAAGAGGTGGGGGCTAGCGGGAGCAGGGAGCTGTTTTTT. Full variable domain (outside the CDR3, taken from reference TRBV3-1 and TRBJ2-2): DTAVSQTPKYLVTQMGNDKSIKCEQNLGHDTMYWYKQDSKKFLKIMFSYNNKELIINETVPNRFSPKSPDKAHLNLHINSLELGDSAVYFCASSQEVGASGSRELFFGEGSRLTVL.

This clonotype was found many times. This sequence may be a read error, since a much larger clone differs from it by one base. The DNA of the CDR3 is TGTGCCTGGCGAACGGGACAGTCTAACACTGAAGCTCTCTTT. It yields the protein CAWRTGQSNTEALF. This chain links TRBV30 with TRBJ1-1, with 7 positions matching TRBD1. Germline V gene data show CDR1 as GTSNPN and CDR2 as SVGIG (reference sequence). The CDR3 contains 14 residues.

The chain links TRBV3-1 to TRBJ1-5; TRBD1 is a possible D gene (6 bases). Trimming cost V 2 bases and J 4 bases, with 15 bases left between them. Germline assignment: CDR1 LGHDT and CDR2 YNNKEL (reference sequence). The CDR3 totals 16 residues. The CDR3 DNA sequence: TGTGCCAGCAGCCAATCCCCAGGGGTCGGGAATCAGCCCCAGCATTTT. Translated, it gives CASSQSPGVGNQPQHF.

This rearrangement joins TRBV10-2 to TRBJ2-3; D is unclear. The germline V gene has CDR1 WSHSY and CDR2 SAAADI. Trimming removed 4 bases from V and 4 bases from J, with 12 bases in between. The length of the CDR3 is 14 residues. The CDR3 loop is CASSAGSWADTQYF. CDR3 nucleotide sequence: TGCGCCAGCAGTGCCGGGTCCTGGGCAGATACGCAGTATTTT.

This clonotype appeared a few times. The chain is built from TRBV15 and TRBJ1-2; tentative D call: TRBD1 (5 bases). V lost 0 bases to trimming and J lost 7 bases, with 18 bases between them. The CDR3 is made up of 16 amino acids. The germline V gene encodes CDR1 LNHNV and CDR2 YYDKDF (reference sequence). The CDR3 is CATSRDPGQGLGGYTF. For the CDR3, the DNA is TGTGCCACCAGCAGAGATCCTGGCCAGGGCTTAGGTGGCTACACCTTC. The full variable domain, rest sourced from reference TRBV15 and TRBJ1-2, is DAMVIQNPRYQVTQFGKPVTLSCSQTLNHNVMYWYQQKSSQAPKLLFHYYDKDFNNEADTPDNFQSRRPNTSFCFLDIRSPGLGDTAMYLCATSRDPGQGLGGYTFGSGTRLTVV.

This clonotype was counted at least ten times. The CDR3 DNA reads as TGTGCCAGCCGATCTCGAGCGGGTTACAGTGGGGACAATGAGCAGTTCTTC. Translated: CASRSRAGYSGDNEQFF. This chain uses TRBV27 with TRBJ2-1; TRBD2 is a possible D gene (6 bases). V was trimmed by 8 bases and J by 5 bases, leaving 25 bases between them. Germline V gene sequence: CDR1 MNHEY, CDR2 SMNVEV (reference sequence). CDR3 length equals 17 residues.

This clonotype was found once. CDR3: CASSLIEEGSEQFF. As DNA, the CDR3 is TGTGCCAGCAGTTTAATTGAGGAGGGGAGTGAGCAGTTCTTC. The chain recombines TRBV7-8 with TRBJ2-1, with D perhaps TRBD2 (6 bases). Germline CDR1 and CDR2: SGHVS and FQNEAQ. This CDR3 spans 14 amino acids. V was clipped by 6 bases and J by 9 bases, with 18 bases between them.

The chain uses TRBV19 and TRBJ1-1; the D gene is possibly TRBD1 (5 bases). Germline CDR1 is LNHDA and CDR2 is SQIVND (reference sequence). This CDR3 is built from 15 residues. V was shortened by 10 bases and J by 0 bases, with 18 bases between the two germline ends. The CDR3 reads CATTSRWGVNTEAFF. In nucleotides, the CDR3 is TGTGCCACCACTTCCCGCTGGGGGGTGAACACTGAAGCTTTCTTT.

The rearrangement joins TRBV9 to TRBJ2-5; maybe TRBD1 (5 bases). The CDR3 is made up of 16 amino acids. V was trimmed by 0 bases and J by 3 bases, leaving 15 bases between them. CDR1 and CDR2 (germline): SGDLS, YYNGEE. The CDR3 DNA is TGTGCCAGCAGCGTAGGACTTCGTGGGGCCGAAGAGACCCAGTACTTC. Translated: CASSVGLRGAEETQYF.

The table lists this clonotype with a few counts. V is TRBV5-4 and J is TRBJ2-1; D tentatively reads TRBD1 or TRBD2 (5 bases each). The CDR3 spans 16 residues. The germline V and J ends were trimmed by 3 bases and 9 bases, with 22 bases remaining between them. Looked up from germline, CDR1 is SGHNT and CDR2 is YYREEE (reference sequence). The CDR3 DNA reads TGTGCCAGCAGCTCTCTGTTGGGGGAGCCTAGCTCTGAGCAGTTCTTC. Its translation is CASSSLLGEPSSEQFF.

This clonotype appeared many times. The chain carries TRBV7-9 and TRBJ2-1; D remains unclear. CDR3 size: 11 residues. Trimming pared 0 bases from V and 9 bases from J, leaving 3 bases between. Germline V gene data show CDR1 as SEHNR and CDR2 as FQNEAQ (reference sequence). CDR3 bases: TGTGCCAGCAGCTTAGCGGCTGAGCAGTTCTTC. Translating it yields CASSLAAEQFF. Drawing the rest from reference TRBV7-9 and TRBJ2-1, the complete variable domain is DTGVSQNPRHKITKRGQNVTFRCDPISEHNRLYWYRQTLGQGPEFLTYFQNEAQLEKSRLLSDRFSAERPKGSFSTLEIQRTEQGDSAMYLCASSLAAEQFFGPGTRLTVL.

This clonotype was seen many times. The V call is TRBV20-1, the J call TRBJ2-1; 13 bases line up with TRBD2. The V gene's germline CDR1 is DFQATT and CDR2 SNEGSKA (reference sequence). The CDR3 spans 13 residues. Trimming cost V 6 bases and J 10 bases; bases outside gene matches: 6. The CDR3 DNA is TGCAGTGCGGGGACTAGCGGGAAACAGGAGCAGTTCTTC. Translating gives CSAGTSGKQEQFF.

There are many counts of this clonotype. This rearrangement joins TRBV29-1 to TRBJ2-2; D gene uncertain. V was shortened by 4 bases and J by 1 base, with 7 bases between the two germline ends. Germline-derived CDR1 and CDR2 are SQVTM and ANQGSEA. The CDR3 is 13 residues long. The CDR3 coding sequence is TGCAGCGTTGGGCATCTGAACACCGGGGAGCTGTTTTTT. Protein: CSVGHLNTGELFF.

The sample holds many counts of this clonotype. The rearrangement uses TRBV3-1 and TRBJ1-2; D gene unclear. Per germline, CDR1 LGHDT and CDR2 YNNKEL (reference sequence). The CDR3 sequence is 15 residues long. The V end lost 0 bases, the J end lost 4 bases, and 12 bases lay between the germline ends. The CDR3 sequence is CASSQDSGRSYGYTF. In DNA form, the CDR3 reads TGTGCCAGCAGCCAAGACTCCGGGAGGAGCTATGGCTACACCTTC.

This clonotype was detected many times. In nucleotides, the CDR3 is TGTGCCAGCAGCCAAGATATTTCAAGGGGAGATACGCAGTATTTT. Encoded protein: CASSQDISRGDTQYF. The chain uses TRBV3-1 and TRBJ2-3, with D tentatively TRBD1 (5 bases). Germline loops: CDR1 LGHDT, CDR2 YNNKEL (reference sequence). V lost 0 bases to trimming and J lost 5 bases, with 12 bases between them. The CDR3 extends over 15 amino acids.

This clonotype was detected only a few times. The chain combines TRBV2 with TRBJ1-5, with 9 nucleotides matching TRBD1. V lost 4 bases and J lost 7; bases outside the gene matches: 11. Germline V gives CDR1 SNHLY, CDR2 FYNNEI. CDR3 size: 16 residues. The CDR3 coding sequence is TGTGCCAGCAGTGTTGGTAGCCGGGACAGGGAGCAGCCCCAGCATTTT. It encodes CASSVGSRDREQPQHF.

The rearrangement joins TRBV12-3 or TRBV12-4 to TRBJ2-3, with 11 bases fitting TRBD2. The V gene end was trimmed by 7 bases and the J gene end by 6 bases; junction bases not matched to a gene: 18. The CDR3 covers 18 residues. This chain's CDR3 is CASTHRGVLAGVLDTQYF. CDR3 DNA sequence: TGTGCCAGCACCCATAGAGGAGTACTAGCGGGAGTCTTGGATACGCAGTATTTT.

With respect to this clonotype: A much larger clone differs by one base, so this may be a read error. The CDR3 region has the DNA TGTGCCAGCAGCCGAGTTTTCGGGAGTGCCTACGAGCAGTACTTC. Translating gives CASSRVFGSAYEQYF. The J gene is TRBJ2-7, the V gene TRBV3-1; D is possibly TRBD2 (6 bases). Trimming removed 4 bases from V and 2 bases from J, with 15 bases in between. CDR1 and CDR2 (germline): LGHDT, YNNKEL (reference sequence). The CDR3 has 15 residues.

This sequence joins TRBV12-3 or TRBV12-4 and TRBJ1-2, with D unclear. CDR3 length: 13 amino acids. Trimming removed 3 bases from V and 0 bases from J, with 5 bases in between. In DNA form, the CDR3 reads TGTGCCAGCAGTTTGAGAACTAACTATGGCTACACCTTC. It encodes CASSLRTNYGYTF.

This clonotype was detected a few times. The rearrangement links TRBV20-1 to TRBJ1-5; D perhaps matches TRBD1 (5 bases). Germline values: CDR1 DFQATT, CDR2 SNEGSKA (reference sequence). The CDR3 is made up of 14 amino acids. Trimming stripped 6 bases from V and 4 bases from J, with 16 bases between. CDR3 DNA sequence: TGCAGTGCCGCGAGGGGCAGATTGAATCAGCCCCAGCATTTT. It specifies CSAARGRLNQPQHF.

This clonotype was counted many times. The CDR3 nucleotides are TGTGCCTGGAGTCTAATAGGGCCCCAAACTAATGAAAAACTGTTTTTT. It encodes CAWSLIGPQTNEKLFF. The rearrangement joins TRBV30 to TRBJ1-4; D remains ambiguous. Trimming pared 2 bases from V and 1 base from J, leaving 14 bases between. This CDR3 has 16 residues. Germline CDR1 reads GTSNPN; CDR2 reads SVGIG (reference sequence).

This clonotype was detected ten times or more. The rearrangement links TRBV2 to TRBJ2-7; 7 bases agree with TRBD1. The germline CDR1 and CDR2 sequences are SNHLY and FYNNEI. CDR3 length equals 14 residues. V lost 7 bases and J lost 4; bases outside the gene matches: 10. CDR3 bases: TGTGCCAGCACCCATCAGACAGGGTCATACGAGCAGTACTTC. This gives the protein CASTHQTGSYEQYF.

Many counts were recorded for this clonotype. In DNA form, the CDR3 reads TGTGCCAGCAGTGCCGAGGGACTAGCGGGACTAGAGACCCAGTACTTC. Amino acid sequence: CASSAEGLAGLETQYF. This chain joins TRBV28 and TRBJ2-5, with 13 bases matching TRBD2. CDR3 length: 16 residues. Germline CDR1 and CDR2: MDHEN and SYDVKM. Germline trimming cut 5 bases from V and 4 bases from J; bases unmatched to any gene: 7.